These 4 T cell receptor beta chains originate from one sample sequenced in a study of vaccination and CD4 T cells after COVID-19. TCRdb passed the PCR reads through MiXCR, listing each CDR3 protein once. The table has approximately 19,000 distinct CDR3 sequences, 60% seen once. Sample: CD4+ T cells from blood, taken after SARS-CoV-2 vaccination. The receptor set was obtained from a human donor who had recovered from COVID-19.

The chain combines TRBV20-1 with TRBJ2-1, with 15 bases aligning to TRBD2. Per germline, CDR1 DFQATT and CDR2 SNEGSKA (reference sequence). With V trimmed by 6 bases and J by 0 bases, 6 bases remained unmatched. The CDR3 length is 17 residues. The chain's CDR3 is CSAKGLAGGTSYNEQFF. In DNA, the CDR3 is TGCAGTGCCAAGGGACTAGCGGGAGGAACCTCCTACAATGAGCAGTTCTTC.

This clonotype appeared a few times. The chain carries TRBV27 and TRBJ1-1; no clear D gene. Germline V lookup: CDR1 MNHEY, CDR2 SMNVEV (reference sequence). The ends were cut back, 5 bases at V and 7 bases at J, with 8 bases in the middle. The CDR3 contains 11 residues. CDR3 sequence reads: CASSPYIEAFF. Here the CDR3 DNA reads TGTGCCAGCAGTCCATATATTGAAGCTTTCTTT.

This clonotype occurred a few times. This chain joins TRBV28 and TRBJ1-5, with 8 nucleotides matching TRBD1. Germline assignment: CDR1 MDHEN and CDR2 SYDVKM. The CDR3 loop spans 16 amino acids. V shed 5 bases, J shed 3 bases, and the junction held 9 bases outside the gene matches. The CDR3 spells CASSQTQGVPNQPQHF. The CDR3 nucleotides read TGTGCCAGCAGTCAGACACAGGGGGTCCCCAATCAGCCCCAGCATTTT.

V is TRBV28 and J is TRBJ2-7, with D perhaps being TRBD1 or TRBD2 (6 bases each). V lost 11 bases and J lost 0, with 20 bases in between. Germline values: CDR1 MDHEN, CDR2 SYDVKM. This CDR3 has 15 amino acids. The DNA for the CDR3 is TGTGCCGGGTCCCCCTGGGGGGCGAGCTCCTACGAGCAGTACTTC. Translating it yields CAGSPWGASSYEQYF. The variable domain in full, completed from reference TRBV28 and TRBJ2-7, reads DVKVTQSSRYLVKRTGEKVFLECVQDMDHENMFWYRQDPGLGLRLIYFSYDVKMKEKGDIPEGYSVSREKKERFSLILESASTNQTSMYLCAGSPWGASSYEQYFGPGTRLTVT.